One T cell receptor beta chain is described in this entry. The data originate from a study of cytotoxic CD8 clonotypes in ibrutinib-treated CLL. This CDR3 contains 14 residues. From cryopreserved PBMCs came roughly 2 micrograms of genomic DNA used for TCR beta libraries. Clones were read by immunoSEQ multiplex PCR, and TCRdb kept only the in-frame ones, dropping some. The table shows about 300,000 clones, with approximately 79% occurring only once. The chain employs TRBV21-1 and TRBJ2-7. TRBV21-1 is described as a pseudogene. Sequencing was performed on PBMCs, taken at disease progression, from a patient treated with ibrutinib. The TCR comes from a human donor with chronic lymphocytic leukemia. The CDR3 spells CASSKIRTVYEQYF. The CDR3 DNA sequence: TGTGCCAGCAGCAAAATCCGGACGGTCTACGAGCAGTACTTC.